The clone carrying this TCR beta chain occurred many times. This CDR3 is built from 17 residues. Trimming cost V 0 bases and J 0 bases, with 13 bases left between them. CDR1 is SGHDT and CDR2 is YYEEEE in the germline V gene. MiXCR, run by TCRdb on the 5' RACE reads, gives a single entry per CDR3 protein. In the table there are hundreds of thousands of distinct CDR3 sequences, around 17% of which are singletons. This specimen belongs to a study of T-cell memory formation after mild COVID-19. Sequencing was performed on PBMCs or a T cell subset sorted from them (not recorded which). The genes are TRBV5-6 and TRBJ2-1; D uncertain. The sequence was collected from an adult woman who had mild COVID-19 (a few samples of this study predate the infection). Cell type and time point are not known. The CDR3 region is CASSLAAAWSSYNEQFF. CDR3 nucleotide sequence: TGTGCCAGCAGCTTGGCCGCGGCCTGGAGCTCCTACAATGAGCAGTTCTTC.